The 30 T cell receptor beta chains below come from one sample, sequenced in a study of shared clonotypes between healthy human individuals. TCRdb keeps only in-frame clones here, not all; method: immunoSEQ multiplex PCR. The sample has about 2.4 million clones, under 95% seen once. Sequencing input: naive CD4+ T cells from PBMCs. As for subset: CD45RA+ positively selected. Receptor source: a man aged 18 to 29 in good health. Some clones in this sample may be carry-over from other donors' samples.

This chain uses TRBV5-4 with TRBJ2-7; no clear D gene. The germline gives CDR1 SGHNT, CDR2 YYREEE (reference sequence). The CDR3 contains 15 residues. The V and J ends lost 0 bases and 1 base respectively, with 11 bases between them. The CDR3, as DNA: TGTGCCAGCAGCTTGGGGGGAACGATATCCTACGAGCAGTACTTC. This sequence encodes CASSLGGTISYEQYF.

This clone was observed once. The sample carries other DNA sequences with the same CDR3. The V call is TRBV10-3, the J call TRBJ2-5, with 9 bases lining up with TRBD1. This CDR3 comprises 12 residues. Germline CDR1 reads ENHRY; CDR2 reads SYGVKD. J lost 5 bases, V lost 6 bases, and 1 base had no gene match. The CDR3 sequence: CAIRGTGETQYF. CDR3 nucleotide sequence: TGTGCCATCAGAGGGACAGGGGAGACCCAGTACTTC.

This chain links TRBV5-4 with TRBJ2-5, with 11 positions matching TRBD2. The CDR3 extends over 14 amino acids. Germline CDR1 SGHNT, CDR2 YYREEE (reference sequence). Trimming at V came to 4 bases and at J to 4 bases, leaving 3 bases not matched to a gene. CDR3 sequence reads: CASSATSGRETQYF. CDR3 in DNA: TGTGCCAGCAGCGCAACTAGCGGGAGAGAGACCCAGTACTTC.

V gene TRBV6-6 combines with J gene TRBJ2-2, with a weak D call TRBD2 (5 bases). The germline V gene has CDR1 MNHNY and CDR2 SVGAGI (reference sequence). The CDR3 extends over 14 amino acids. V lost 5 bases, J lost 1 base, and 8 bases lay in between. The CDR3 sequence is CASSAGENTGELFF. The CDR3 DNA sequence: TGTGCCAGCAGTGCCGGGGAGAACACCGGGGAGCTGTTTTTT.

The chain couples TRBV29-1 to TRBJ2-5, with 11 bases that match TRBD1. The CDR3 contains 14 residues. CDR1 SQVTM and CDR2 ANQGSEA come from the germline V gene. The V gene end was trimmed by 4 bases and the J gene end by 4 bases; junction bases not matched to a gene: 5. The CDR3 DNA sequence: TGCAGCGTTGGTAGGACAGGGGGCCCAGAGACCCAGTACTTC. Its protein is CSVGRTGGPETQYF.

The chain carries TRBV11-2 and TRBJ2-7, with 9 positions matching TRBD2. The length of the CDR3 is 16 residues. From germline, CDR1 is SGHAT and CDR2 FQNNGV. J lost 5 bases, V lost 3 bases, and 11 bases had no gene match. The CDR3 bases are TGTGCCAGCAGCTTGGGCCCATTAGCGGGAGCCCACGAGCAGTACTTC. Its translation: CASSLGPLAGAHEQYF.

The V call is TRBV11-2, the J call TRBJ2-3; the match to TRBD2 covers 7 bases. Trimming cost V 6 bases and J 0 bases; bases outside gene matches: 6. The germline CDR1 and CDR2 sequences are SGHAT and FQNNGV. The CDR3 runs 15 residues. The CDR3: CASRAAGTSTDTQYF. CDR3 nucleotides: TGTGCCAGCAGGGCAGCGGGAACTAGCACAGATACGCAGTATTTT.

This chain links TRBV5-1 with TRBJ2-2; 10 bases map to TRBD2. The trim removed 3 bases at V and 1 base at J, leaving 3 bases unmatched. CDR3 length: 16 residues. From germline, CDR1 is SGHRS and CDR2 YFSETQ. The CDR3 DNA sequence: TGCGCCAGCAGCTGGTCTAGCGGGGGGAACACCGGGGAGCTGTTTTTT. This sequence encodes CASSWSSGGNTGELFF.

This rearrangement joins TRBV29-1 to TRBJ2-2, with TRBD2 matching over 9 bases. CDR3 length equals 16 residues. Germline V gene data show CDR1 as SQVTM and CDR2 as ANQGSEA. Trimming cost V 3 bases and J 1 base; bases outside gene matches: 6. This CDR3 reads CSVEGVAGVNTGELFF. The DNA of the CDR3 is TGCAGCGTTGAGGGTGTAGCGGGAGTGAACACCGGGGAGCTGTTTTTT.

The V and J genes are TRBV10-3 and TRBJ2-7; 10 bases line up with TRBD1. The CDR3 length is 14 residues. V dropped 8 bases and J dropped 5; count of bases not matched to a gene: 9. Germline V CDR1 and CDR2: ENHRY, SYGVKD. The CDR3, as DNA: TGTGCCATCTCCTTGGACAGGGGGAGGGACGAGCAGTACTTC. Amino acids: CAISLDRGRDEQYF.

The CDR3 nucleotides are TGTGCCATCAGTGGGGGGAAGGAGACCCAGTACTTC. This translates into CAISGGKETQYF. The rearrangement uses TRBV10-3 and TRBJ2-5; D assignment may be TRBD1 or TRBD2 (5 bases each). The V and J ends lost 4 bases and 5 bases respectively, with 8 bases between them. CDR1 ENHRY and CDR2 SYGVKD come from the germline V gene. This CDR3 has 12 residues.

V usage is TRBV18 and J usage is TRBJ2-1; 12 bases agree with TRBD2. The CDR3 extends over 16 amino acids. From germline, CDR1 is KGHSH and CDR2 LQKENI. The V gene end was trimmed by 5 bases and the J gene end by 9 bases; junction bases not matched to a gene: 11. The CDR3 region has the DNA TGTGCCAGCTCAGCTGGACTAGCGGGAAGCTTTGGTGAGCAGTTCTTC. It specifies CASSAGLAGSFGEQFF.

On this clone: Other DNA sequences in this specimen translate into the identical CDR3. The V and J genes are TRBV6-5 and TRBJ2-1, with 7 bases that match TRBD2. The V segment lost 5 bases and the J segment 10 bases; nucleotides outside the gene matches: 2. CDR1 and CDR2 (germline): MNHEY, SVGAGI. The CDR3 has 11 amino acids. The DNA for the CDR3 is TGTGCCAGCAGTCTCGGGAGGGAGCAGTTCTTC. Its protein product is CASSLGREQFF.

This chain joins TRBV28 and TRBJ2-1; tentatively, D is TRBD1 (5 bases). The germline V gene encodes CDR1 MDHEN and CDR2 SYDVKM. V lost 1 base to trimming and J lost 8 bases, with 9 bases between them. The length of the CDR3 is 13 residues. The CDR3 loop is CASSLSGFHEQFF. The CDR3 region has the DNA TGTGCCAGCAGTTTATCAGGGTTCCATGAGCAGTTCTTC.

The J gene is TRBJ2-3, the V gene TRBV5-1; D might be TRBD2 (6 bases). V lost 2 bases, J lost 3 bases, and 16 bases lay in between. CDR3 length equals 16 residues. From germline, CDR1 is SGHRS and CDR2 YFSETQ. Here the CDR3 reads CASSFSAGSRTDTQYF. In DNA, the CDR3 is TGCGCCAGCAGCTTTTCGGCCGGGAGTCGGACAGATACGCAGTATTTT.

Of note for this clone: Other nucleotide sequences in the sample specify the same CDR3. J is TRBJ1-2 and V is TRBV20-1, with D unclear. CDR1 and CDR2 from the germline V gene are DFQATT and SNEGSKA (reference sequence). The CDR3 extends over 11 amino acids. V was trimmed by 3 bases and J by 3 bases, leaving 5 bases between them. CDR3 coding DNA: TGCAGTGCTAGTACGGACTATGGCTACACCTTC. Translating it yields CSASTDYGYTF.

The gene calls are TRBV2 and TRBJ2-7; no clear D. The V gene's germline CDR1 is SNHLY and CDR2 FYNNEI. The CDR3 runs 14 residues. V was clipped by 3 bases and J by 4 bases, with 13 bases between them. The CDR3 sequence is CASSEDGQMYEQYF. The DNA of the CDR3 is TGTGCCAGCAGTGAGGACGGGCAGATGTACGAGCAGTACTTC. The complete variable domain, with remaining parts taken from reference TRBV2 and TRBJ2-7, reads EPEVTQTPSHQVTQMGQEVILRCVPISNHLYFYWYRQILGQKVEFLVSFYNNEISEKSEIFDDQFSVERPDGSNFTLKIRSTKLEDSAMYFCASSEDGQMYEQYFGPGTRLTVT.

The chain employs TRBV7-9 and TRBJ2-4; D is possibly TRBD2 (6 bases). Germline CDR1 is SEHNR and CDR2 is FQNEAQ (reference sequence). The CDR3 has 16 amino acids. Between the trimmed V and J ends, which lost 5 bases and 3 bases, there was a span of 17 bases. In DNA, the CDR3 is TGTGCCAGCAGCCCACCATGGGGTAGCGGCAAAAACATTCAGTACTTC. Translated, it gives CASSPPWGSGKNIQYF.

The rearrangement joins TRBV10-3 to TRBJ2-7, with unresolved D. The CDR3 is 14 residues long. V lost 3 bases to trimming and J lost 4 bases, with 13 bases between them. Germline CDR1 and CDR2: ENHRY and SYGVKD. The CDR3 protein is CAISDSGPWYEQYF. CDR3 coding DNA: TGTGCCATCAGTGACTCCGGCCCCTGGTACGAGCAGTACTTC.

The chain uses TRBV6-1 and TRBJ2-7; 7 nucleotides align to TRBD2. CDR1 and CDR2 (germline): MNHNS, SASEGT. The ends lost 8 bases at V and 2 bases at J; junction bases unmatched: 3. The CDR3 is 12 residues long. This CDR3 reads CASGGTTYEQYF. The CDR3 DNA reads TGTGCCAGCGGGGGGACTACCTACGAGCAGTACTTC.

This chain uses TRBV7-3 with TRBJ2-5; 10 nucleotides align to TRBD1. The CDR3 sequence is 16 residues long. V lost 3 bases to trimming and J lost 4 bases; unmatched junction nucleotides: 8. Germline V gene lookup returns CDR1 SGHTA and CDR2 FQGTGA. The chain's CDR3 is CASSFLGTGVSETQYF. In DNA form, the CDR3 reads TGTGCCAGCAGCTTCCTCGGGACAGGGGTGTCAGAGACCCAGTACTTC.

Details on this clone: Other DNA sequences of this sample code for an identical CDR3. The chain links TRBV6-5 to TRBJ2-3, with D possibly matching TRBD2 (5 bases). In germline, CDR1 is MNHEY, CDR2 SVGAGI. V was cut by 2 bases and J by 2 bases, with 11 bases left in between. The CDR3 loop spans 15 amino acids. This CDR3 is CASSYSGASTDTQYF. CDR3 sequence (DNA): TGTGCCAGCAGTTACAGCGGAGCCTCCACAGATACGCAGTATTTT.

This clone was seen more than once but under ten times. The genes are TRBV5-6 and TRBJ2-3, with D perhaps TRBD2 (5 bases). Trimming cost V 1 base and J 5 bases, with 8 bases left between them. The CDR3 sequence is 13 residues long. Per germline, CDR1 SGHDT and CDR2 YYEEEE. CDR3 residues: CASSLRAGDTQYF. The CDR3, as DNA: TGTGCCAGCAGCTTGAGGGCGGGAGATACGCAGTATTTT.

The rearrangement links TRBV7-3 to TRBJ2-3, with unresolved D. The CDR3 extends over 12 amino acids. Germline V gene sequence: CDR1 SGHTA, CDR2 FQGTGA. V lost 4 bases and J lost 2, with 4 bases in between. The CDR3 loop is CASSSVTDTQYF. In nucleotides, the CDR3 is TGTGCCAGCAGCTCTGTCACAGATACGCAGTATTTT.

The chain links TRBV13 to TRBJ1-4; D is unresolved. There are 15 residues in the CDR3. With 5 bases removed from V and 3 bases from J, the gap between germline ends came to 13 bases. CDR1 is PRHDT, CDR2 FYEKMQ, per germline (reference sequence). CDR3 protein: CASSTRREANEKLFF. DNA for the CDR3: TGTGCCAGCAGCACGCGACGAGAGGCTAATGAAAAACTGTTTTTT.

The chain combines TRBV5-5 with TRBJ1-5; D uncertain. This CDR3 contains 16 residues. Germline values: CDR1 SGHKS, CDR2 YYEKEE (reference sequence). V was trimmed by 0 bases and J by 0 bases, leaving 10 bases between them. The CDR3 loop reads CASSLAPDYSNQPQHF. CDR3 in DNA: TGTGCCAGCAGCTTGGCCCCGGATTATAGCAATCAGCCCCAGCATTTT.

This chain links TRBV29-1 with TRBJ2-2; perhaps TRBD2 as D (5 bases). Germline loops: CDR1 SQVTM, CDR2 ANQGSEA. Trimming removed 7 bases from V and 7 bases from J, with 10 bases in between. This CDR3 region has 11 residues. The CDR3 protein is CSAGIGGELFF. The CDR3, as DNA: TGCAGCGCCGGGATCGGCGGGGAGCTGTTTTTT.

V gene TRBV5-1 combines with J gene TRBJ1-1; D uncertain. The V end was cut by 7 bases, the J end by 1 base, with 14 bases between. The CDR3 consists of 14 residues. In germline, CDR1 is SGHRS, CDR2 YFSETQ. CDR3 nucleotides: TGCGCCAGCCGGAGTAAACTCACGAACACTGAAGCTTTCTTT. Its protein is CASRSKLTNTEAFF. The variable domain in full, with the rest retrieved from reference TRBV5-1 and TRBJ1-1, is KAGVTQTPRYLIKTRGQQVTLSCSPISGHRSVSWYQQTPGQGLQFLFEYFSETQRNKGNFPGRFSGRQFSNSRSEMNVSTLELGDSALYLCASRSKLTNTEAFFGQGTRLTVV.

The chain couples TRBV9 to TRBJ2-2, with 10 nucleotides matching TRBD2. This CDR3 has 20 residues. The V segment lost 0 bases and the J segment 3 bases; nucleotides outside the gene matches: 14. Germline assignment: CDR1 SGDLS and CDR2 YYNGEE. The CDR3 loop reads CASSVAPASGSLGHTGELFF. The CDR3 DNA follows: TGTGCCAGCAGCGTAGCTCCGGCTAGCGGGAGTTTGGGTCACACCGGGGAGCTGTTTTTT. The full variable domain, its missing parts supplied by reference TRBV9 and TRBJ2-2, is DSGVTQTPKHLITATGQRVTLRCSPRSGDLSVYWYQQSLDQGLQFLIQYYNGEERAKGNILERFSAQQFPDLHSELNLSSLELGDSALYFCASSVAPASGSLGHTGELFFGEGSRLTVL.

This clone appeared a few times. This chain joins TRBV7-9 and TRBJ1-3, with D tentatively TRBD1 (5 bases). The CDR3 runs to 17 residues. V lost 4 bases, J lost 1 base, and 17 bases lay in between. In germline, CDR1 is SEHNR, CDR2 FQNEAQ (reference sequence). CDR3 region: CASSSLGTDTSGNTIYF. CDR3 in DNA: TGTGCCAGCAGCTCGCTCGGGACGGATACTTCTGGAAACACCATATATTTT.